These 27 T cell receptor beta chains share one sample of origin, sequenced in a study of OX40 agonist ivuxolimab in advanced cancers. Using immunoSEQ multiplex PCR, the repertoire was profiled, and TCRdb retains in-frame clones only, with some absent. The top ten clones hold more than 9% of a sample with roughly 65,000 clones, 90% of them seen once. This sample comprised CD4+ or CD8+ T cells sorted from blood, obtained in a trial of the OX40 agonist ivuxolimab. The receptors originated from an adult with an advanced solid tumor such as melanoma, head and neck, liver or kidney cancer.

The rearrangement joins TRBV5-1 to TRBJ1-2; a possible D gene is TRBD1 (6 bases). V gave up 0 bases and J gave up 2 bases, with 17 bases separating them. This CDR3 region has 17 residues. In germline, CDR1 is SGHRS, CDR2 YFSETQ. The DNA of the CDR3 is TGCGCCAGCAGCTTGGGGGCAGGGGCGAACTTAAACTATGGCTACACCTTC. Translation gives CASSLGAGANLNYGYTF.

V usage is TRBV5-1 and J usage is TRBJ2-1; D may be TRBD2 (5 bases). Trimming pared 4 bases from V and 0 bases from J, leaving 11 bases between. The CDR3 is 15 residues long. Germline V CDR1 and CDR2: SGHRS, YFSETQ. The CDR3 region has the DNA TGCGCCAGCAGCAAAGAACTAGTCTCCTACAATGAGCAGTTCTTC. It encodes CASSKELVSYNEQFF.

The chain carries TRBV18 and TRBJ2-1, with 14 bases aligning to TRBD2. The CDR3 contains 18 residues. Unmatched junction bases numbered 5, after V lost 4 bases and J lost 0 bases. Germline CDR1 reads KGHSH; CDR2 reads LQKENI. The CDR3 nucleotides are TGTGCCAGCTCACGCGGGACTAGCGGGAGTCCCTCCTACAATGAGCAGTTCTTC. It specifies CASSRGTSGSPSYNEQFF.

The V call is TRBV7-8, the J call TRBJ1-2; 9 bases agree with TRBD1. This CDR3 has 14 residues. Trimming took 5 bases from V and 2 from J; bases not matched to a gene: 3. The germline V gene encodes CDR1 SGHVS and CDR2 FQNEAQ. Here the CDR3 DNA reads TGTGCCAGCAGCGGGGGACAGGGAAACTATGGCTACACCTTC. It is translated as CASSGGQGNYGYTF.

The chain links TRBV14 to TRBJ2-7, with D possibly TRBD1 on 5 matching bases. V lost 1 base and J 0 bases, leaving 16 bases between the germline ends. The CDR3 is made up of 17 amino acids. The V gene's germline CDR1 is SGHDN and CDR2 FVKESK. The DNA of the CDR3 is TGTGCCAGCAGCCAAGGTGGTTGGCAGGGCCGCTCCTACGAGCAGTACTTC. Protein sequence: CASSQGGWQGRSYEQYF.

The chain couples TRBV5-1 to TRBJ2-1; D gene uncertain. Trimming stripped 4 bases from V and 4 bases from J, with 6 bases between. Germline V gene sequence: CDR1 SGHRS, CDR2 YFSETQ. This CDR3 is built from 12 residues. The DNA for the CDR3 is TGCGCCAGCAGCACAGTTTACAATGAGCAGTTCTTC. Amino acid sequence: CASSTVYNEQFF.

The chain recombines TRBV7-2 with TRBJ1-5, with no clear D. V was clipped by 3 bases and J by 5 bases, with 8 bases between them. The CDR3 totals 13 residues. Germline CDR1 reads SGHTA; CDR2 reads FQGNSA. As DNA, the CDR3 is TGTGCCAGCAGCTTTAGGGATGATCAGCCCCAGCATTTT. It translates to CASSFRDDQPQHF. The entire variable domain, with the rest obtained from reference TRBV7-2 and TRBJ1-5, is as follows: GAGVSQSPSNKVTEKGKDVELRCDPISGHTALYWYRQSLGQGLEFLIYFQGNSAPDKSGLPSDRFSAERTGGSVSTLTIQRTQQEDSAVYLCASSFRDDQPQHFGDGTRLSIL.

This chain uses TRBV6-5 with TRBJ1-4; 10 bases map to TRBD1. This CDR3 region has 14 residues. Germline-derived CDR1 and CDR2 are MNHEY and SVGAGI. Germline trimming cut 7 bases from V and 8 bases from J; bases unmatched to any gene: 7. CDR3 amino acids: CASIPGQGNEKLFF. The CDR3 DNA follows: TGTGCCAGCATTCCGGGACAGGGGAACGAAAAACTGTTTTTT.

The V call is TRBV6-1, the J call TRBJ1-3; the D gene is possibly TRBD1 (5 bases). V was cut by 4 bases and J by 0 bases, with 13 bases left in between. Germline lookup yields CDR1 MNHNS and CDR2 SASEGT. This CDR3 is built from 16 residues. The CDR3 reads CASSGKAGNSGNTIYF. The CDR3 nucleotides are TGTGCCAGCAGTGGAAAAGCAGGGAACTCTGGAAACACCATATATTTT.

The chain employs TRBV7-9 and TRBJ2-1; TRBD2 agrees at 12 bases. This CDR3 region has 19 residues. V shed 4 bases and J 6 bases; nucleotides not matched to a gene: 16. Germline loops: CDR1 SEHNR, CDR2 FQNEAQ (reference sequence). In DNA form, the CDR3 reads TGTGCCAGCAGCTCCCGGACCGGACTAGCGGGAACGGCGAGCAATGAGCAGTTCTTC. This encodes CASSSRTGLAGTASNEQFF.

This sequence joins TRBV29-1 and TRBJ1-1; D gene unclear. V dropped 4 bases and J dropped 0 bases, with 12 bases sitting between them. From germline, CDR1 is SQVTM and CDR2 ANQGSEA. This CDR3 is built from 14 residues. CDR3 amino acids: CSVVGVQVNTEAFF. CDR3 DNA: TGCAGCGTTGTTGGTGTTCAAGTGAACACTGAAGCTTTCTTT.

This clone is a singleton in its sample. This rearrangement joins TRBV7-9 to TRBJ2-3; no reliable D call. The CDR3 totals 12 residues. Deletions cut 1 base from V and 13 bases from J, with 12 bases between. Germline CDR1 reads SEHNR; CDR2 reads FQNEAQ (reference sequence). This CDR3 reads CASSLGEVGEYF. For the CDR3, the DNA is TGTGCCAGCAGCTTAGGAGAGGTAGGAGAGTATTTT.

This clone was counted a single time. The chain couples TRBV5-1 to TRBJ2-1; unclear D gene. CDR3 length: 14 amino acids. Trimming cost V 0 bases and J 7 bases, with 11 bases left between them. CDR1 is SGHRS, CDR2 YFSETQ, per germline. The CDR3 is CASSLVASGNEQFF. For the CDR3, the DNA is TGCGCCAGCAGCTTGGTGGCTAGTGGTAATGAGCAGTTCTTC.

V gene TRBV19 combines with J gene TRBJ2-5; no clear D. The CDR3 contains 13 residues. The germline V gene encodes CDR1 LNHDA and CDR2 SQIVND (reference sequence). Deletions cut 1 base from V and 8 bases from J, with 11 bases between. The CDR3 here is CASSIGPRNTQYF. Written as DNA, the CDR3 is TGTGCCAGTAGTATAGGTCCTAGGAACACCCAGTACTTC. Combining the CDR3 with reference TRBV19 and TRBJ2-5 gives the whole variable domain DGGITQSPKYLFRKEGQNVTLSCEQNLNHDAMYWYRQDPGQGLRLIYYSQIVNDFQKGDIAEGYSVSREKKESFPLTVTSAQKNPTAFYLCASSIGPRNTQYFGPGTRLLVL.

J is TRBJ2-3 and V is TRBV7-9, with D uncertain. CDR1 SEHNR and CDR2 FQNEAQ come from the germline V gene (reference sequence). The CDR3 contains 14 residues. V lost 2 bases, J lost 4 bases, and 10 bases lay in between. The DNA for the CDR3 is TGTGCCAGCAGCTTATTGCTCCCCTCAGATACGCAGTATTTT. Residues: CASSLLLPSDTQYF.

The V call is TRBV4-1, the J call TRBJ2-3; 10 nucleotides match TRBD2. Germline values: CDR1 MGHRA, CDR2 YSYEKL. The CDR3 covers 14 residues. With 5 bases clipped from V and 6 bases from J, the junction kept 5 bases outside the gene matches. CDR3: CASSTPTSGDTQYF. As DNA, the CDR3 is TGCGCCAGCAGCACGCCGACTAGCGGGGATACGCAGTATTTT.

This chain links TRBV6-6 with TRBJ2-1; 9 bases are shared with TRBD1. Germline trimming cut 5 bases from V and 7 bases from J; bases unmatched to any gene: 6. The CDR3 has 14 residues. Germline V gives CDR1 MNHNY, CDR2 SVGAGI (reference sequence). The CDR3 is CASSPGQGTNEQFF. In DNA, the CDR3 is TGTGCCAGCAGTCCGGGACAGGGTACGAATGAGCAGTTCTTC.

The CDR3 DNA reads TGTGCCAGCTCCGACAGCTCTGGAAACACCATATATTTT. This codes for CASSDSSGNTIYF. V is TRBV19 and J is TRBJ1-3, with D possibly being TRBD1 (5 bases). Trimming removed 9 bases at V and 0 bases at J, with 9 bases between. The CDR3 has 13 residues. Germline-derived CDR1 and CDR2 are LNHDA and SQIVND (reference sequence). The full variable domain, its missing parts supplied by reference TRBV19 and TRBJ1-3, is DGGITQSPKYLFRKEGQNVTLSCEQNLNHDAMYWYRQDPGQGLRLIYYSQIVNDFQKGDIAEGYSVSREKKESFPLTVTSAQKNPTAFYLCASSDSSGNTIYFGEGSWLTVV.

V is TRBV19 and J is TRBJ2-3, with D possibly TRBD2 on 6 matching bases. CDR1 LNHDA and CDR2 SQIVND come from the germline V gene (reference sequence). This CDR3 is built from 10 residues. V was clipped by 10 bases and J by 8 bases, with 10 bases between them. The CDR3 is CATIGGTQYF. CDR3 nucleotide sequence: TGTGCCACGATCGGGGGTACGCAGTATTTT.

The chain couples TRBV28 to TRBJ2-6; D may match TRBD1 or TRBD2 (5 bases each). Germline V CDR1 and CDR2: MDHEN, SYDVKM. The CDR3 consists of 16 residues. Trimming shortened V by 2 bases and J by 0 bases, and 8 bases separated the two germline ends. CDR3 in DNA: TGTGCCAGCAGTTTACTTGGGGGCTCTGGGGCCAACGTCCTGACTTTC. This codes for CASSLLGGSGANVLTF. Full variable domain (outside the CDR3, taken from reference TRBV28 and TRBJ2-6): DVKVTQSSRYLVKRTGEKVFLECVQDMDHENMFWYRQDPGLGLRLIYFSYDVKMKEKGDIPEGYSVSREKKERFSLILESASTNQTSMYLCASSLLGGSGANVLTFGAGSRLTVL.

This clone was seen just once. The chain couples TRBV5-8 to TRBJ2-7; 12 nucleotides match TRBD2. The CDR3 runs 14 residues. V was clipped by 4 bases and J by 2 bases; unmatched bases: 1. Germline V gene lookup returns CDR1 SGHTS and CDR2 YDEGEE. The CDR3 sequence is CASSRLAGAYEQYF. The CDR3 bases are TGTGCCAGCAGCCGACTAGCGGGAGCCTACGAGCAGTACTTC.

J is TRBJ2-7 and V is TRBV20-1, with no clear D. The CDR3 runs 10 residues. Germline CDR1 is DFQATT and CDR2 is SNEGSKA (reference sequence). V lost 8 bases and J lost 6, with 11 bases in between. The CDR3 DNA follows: TGCAGTCGTATGGACGGCGAGCAGTACTTC. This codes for CSRMDGEQYF.

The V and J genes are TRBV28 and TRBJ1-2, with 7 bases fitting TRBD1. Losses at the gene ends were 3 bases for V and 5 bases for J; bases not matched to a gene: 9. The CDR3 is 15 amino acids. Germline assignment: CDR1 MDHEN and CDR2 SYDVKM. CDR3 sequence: CASSFATGLRYGYTF. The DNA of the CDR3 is TGTGCCAGCAGTTTTGCGACAGGGCTGAGATATGGCTACACCTTC.

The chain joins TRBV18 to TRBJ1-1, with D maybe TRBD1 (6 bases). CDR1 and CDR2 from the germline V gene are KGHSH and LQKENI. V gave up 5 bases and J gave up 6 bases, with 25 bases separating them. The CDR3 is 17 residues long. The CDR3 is CASSTLQAGASNAEAFF. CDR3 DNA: TGTGCCAGCTCAACCCTACAGGCAGGGGCGTCCAACGCTGAAGCTTTCTTT.

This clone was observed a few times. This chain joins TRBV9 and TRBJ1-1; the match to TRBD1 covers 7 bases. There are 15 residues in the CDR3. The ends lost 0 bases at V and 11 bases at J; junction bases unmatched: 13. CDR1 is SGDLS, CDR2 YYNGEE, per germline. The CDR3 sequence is CASSVDGDSLRGAFF. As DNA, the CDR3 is TGTGCCAGCAGCGTAGATGGGGACAGCCTCCGGGGGGCTTTCTTT.

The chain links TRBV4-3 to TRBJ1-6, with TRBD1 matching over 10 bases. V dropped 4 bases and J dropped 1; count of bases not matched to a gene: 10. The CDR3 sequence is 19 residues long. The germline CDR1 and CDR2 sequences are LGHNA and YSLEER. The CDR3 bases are TGCGCCAGCAGCCTACAACCGGGACAGGGGAGGTCCTATAATTCACCCCTCCACTTT. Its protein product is CASSLQPGQGRSYNSPLHF.

CDR3 nucleotide sequence: TGTGCCAGCAGCAAACAAAGCGGGAGAGGGGCCGGGGAGCTGTTTTTT. Translated: CASSKQSGRGAGELFF. The chain is built from TRBV7-3 and TRBJ2-2; 8 nucleotides line up with TRBD2. CDR1 is SGHTA, CDR2 FQGTGA, per germline. V was pared by 5 bases and J by 6 bases, with 11 bases of the junction left unmatched. The length of the CDR3 is 16 residues.